Ten or more counts support the clone carrying this TCR beta chain. Its antigen is as yet unknown. These data originate in a study of prognosis after radiotherapy for stage I lung cancer. General study findings and limits: Divergent TRBV and TRBJ gene usage has reportedly been observed between patients with and without metastases. In patients who developed distant metastases, Shannon entropy measured after stereotactic body radiation therapy was lower, and baseline Shannon entropy was not associated with metastases.

Disease was node-negative on CT and PET/CT in all patients; none had prior chemotherapy, radiotherapy or other malignancies. J was trimmed by 3 bases and V by 2 bases; bases with no gene match: 8. The germline V gene has CDR1 MDHEN and CDR2 SYDVKM. This CDR3 is 16 amino acids long. CDR3 of TCR beta was amplified from genomic DNA via a two-round multiplex PCR. Specific primers for each TRBV and TRBJ gene were what first-round PCR used. Second-round PCR employed universal primers. TCRdb reprocessed the multiplex PCR reads with MiXCR, giving one entry per CDR3 protein. Of some 28,000 distinct CDR3 sequences in the sample, around 31% were seen once.

The chain employs TRBV28 and TRBJ2-7; TRBD1 matches 9 bases. This sequence was found in a donor over 45 with non-small cell lung cancer. Material: PBMCs, obtained before or after stereotactic body radiation therapy (not recorded which). The CDR3 region is CASSLGDRALDYEQYF. The CDR3 coding sequence is TGTGCCAGCAGTTTAGGGGACAGGGCTCTTGACTACGAGCAGTACTTC.